The 8 T cell receptor beta chains given below trace back to one sample, sequenced in a study of human T cells and chemical hapten exposure. The sample's time point: pre-sensitization, week 0. The treatment is: therapeutic diphenylcyclopropenone sensitization with weekly scalp DPC. TCRdb ran MiXCR on the RACE reads and lists one entry per CDR3 protein. The table records 40,000 or so distinct CDR3 sequences, roughly a tenth of them present only once. Material: whole blood, obtained in connection with sensitization to the hapten diphenylcyclopropenone (DPC). The source is a young man with alopecia areata. Some clones in this sample may be carry-over from other donors' samples.

This clonotype was seen more than once but under ten times. The chain combines TRBV20-1 with TRBJ1-2, with TRBD1 matching over 9 bases. There are 16 residues in the CDR3. Germline trimming cut 2 bases from V and 4 bases from J; bases unmatched to any gene: 11. Germline CDR1 is DFQATT and CDR2 is SNEGSKA (reference sequence). Here the CDR3 DNA reads TGCAGTGCTAGAAAGGGGACAGGGAAGGTTGGCTATGGCTACACCTTC. This gives the protein CSARKGTGKVGYGYTF.

This clonotype was seen more than once but under ten times. The V gene is TRBV6-2 or TRBV6-3, the J gene TRBJ1-1; the match to TRBD1 covers 11 bases. Germline V gives CDR1 MNHEY, CDR2 SVGEGT. The J segment lost 4 bases and the V segment lost 4 bases, leaving 14 bases of the junction unmatched. The CDR3 is 18 residues long. The CDR3 reads CASSWPAGQGEGSTEAFF. The CDR3 nucleotides read TGTGCCAGCAGTTGGCCTGCGGGACAGGGGGAGGGTAGCACTGAAGCTTTCTTT.

The V and J genes are TRBV20-1 and TRBJ2-3, with D possibly matching TRBD2 (6 bases). The V end lost 6 bases, the J end lost 0 bases, and 13 bases lay between the germline ends. The CDR3 spans 14 residues. CDR1 and CDR2 (germline): DFQATT, SNEGSKA (reference sequence). CDR3 sequence reads: CSAARGTSTDTQYF. DNA of the CDR3: TGCAGTGCCGCCCGGGGGACCAGCACAGATACGCAGTATTTT.

The rearrangement joins TRBV11-3 to TRBJ2-5; D perhaps matches TRBD2 (6 bases). Germline values: CDR1 SGHNT, CDR2 YENEEA. This CDR3 is built from 14 residues. V shed 0 bases and J shed 3 bases, with 8 bases lying between them. The CDR3 nucleotides read TGTGCCAGCAGCTTAGATCCGGGGGAAGAGACCCAGTACTTC. Amino acids: CASSLDPGEETQYF.

This clonotype was recorded a few times. The chain links TRBV7-2 to TRBJ2-3; 11 bases are a match to TRBD2. From germline, CDR1 is SGHTA and CDR2 FQGNSA. This CDR3 is built from 16 residues. The ends lost 5 bases at V and 2 bases at J; junction bases unmatched: 6. This CDR3 is CASSPGLAEYTDTQYF. The CDR3 DNA reads TGTGCCAGCAGCCCGGGACTAGCGGAATACACAGATACGCAGTATTTT.

The sample holds many counts of this clonotype. This CDR3 reads CASRQAGAFSYEQYV. DNA for the CDR3: TGTGCCAGCAGGCAAGCGGGAGCTTTCTCCTACGAGCAGTACGTC. The V call is TRBV2, the J call TRBJ2-7; TRBD2 agrees at 8 bases. Germline lookup yields CDR1 SNHLY and CDR2 FYNNEI. V gave up 6 bases and J gave up 0 bases; unmatched junction bases: 7. The CDR3 spans 15 residues.

At least ten counts were recorded for this clonotype. This chain links TRBV12-3 or TRBV12-4 with TRBJ1-2; possibly TRBD1 for D (6 bases). Trimming shortened V by 1 base and J by 7 bases, and 10 bases separated the two germline ends. This CDR3 is 13 amino acids long. The CDR3 is CASSLDRAFGYTF. CDR3 DNA: TGTGCCAGCAGTTTAGACAGGGCTTTTGGCTACACCTTC.

The sample holds many counts of this clonotype. As DNA, the CDR3 is TGTGCCAGCAGCGTTTCGGGGATTGAAGCTTTCTTT. Translated: CASSVSGIEAFF. This chain uses TRBV7-9 with TRBJ1-1, with D unresolved. The CDR3 is 12 amino acids. Germline CDR1 is SEHNR and CDR2 is FQNEAQ (reference sequence). Trimming stripped 5 bases from V and 7 bases from J, with 11 bases between.